The 20 T cell receptor beta chains presented below share a single source sample, sequenced in a study of OX40 agonist ivuxolimab in advanced cancers. Libraries came from the immunoSEQ multiplex PCR assay. Drawn from immuneACCESS, this table holds only the in-frame rearrangements with V and J called that TCRdb kept. Clones are partly lost; checked studies trace under half to an unresolved V gene and leave the rest unexplained. The table for this sample lists 20,000 to 25,000 clones; about 88% of them were counted only once. The ten largest make up around 25% of the sample. The sequences come from CD4+ or CD8+ T cells sorted from blood, collected in a trial of the OX40 agonist ivuxolimab. The origin of the receptors is an adult with an advanced solid tumor such as melanoma, head and neck, liver or kidney cancer.

The chain couples TRBV7-9 to TRBJ2-2; D may be TRBD2 (5 bases). V shed 3 bases and J shed 6 bases, with 11 bases lying between them. Germline assignment: CDR1 SEHNR and CDR2 FQNEAQ (reference sequence). The CDR3 consists of 14 residues. The CDR3 protein is CASSLRDFPGELFF. For the CDR3, the DNA is TGTGCCAGCAGCTTGAGGGATTTTCCCGGGGAGCTGTTTTTT.

The chain carries TRBV7-9 and TRBJ2-7; perhaps TRBD2 as D (6 bases). The CDR3 has 18 amino acids. Germline loops: CDR1 SEHNR, CDR2 FQNEAQ (reference sequence). The V gene lost 5 bases and the J gene lost 4 bases, with 27 bases spanning the gap. CDR3 in DNA: TGTGCCAGCAGCCCGCCCTCGAGACTAGTTCGAAATCGGTACGAGCAGTACTTC. Its translation: CASSPPSRLVRNRYEQYF.

This chain links TRBV7-9 with TRBJ2-7, with D perhaps matching TRBD2 (5 bases). There are 13 residues in the CDR3. CDR1 SEHNR and CDR2 FQNEAQ come from the germline V gene (reference sequence). The V gene lost 6 bases and the J gene lost 0 bases, with 9 bases spanning the gap. The CDR3 DNA reads TGTGCCAGCAGTTCGGGGAACTCCTACGAGCAGTACTTC. Encoded protein: CASSSGNSYEQYF. Supplemented by reference TRBV7-9 and TRBJ2-7, the full variable domain reads DTGVSQNPRHKITKRGQNVTFRCDPISEHNRLYWYRQTLGQGPEFLTYFQNEAQLEKSRLLSDRFSAERPKGSFSTLEIQRTEQGDSAMYLCASSSGNSYEQYFGPGTRLTVT.

The V call is TRBV27, the J call TRBJ1-3, with 9 positions matching TRBD1. The germline CDR1 and CDR2 sequences are MNHEY and SMNVEV (reference sequence). The CDR3 consists of 14 residues. V lost 6 bases and J lost 9; bases outside the gene matches: 9. This chain's CDR3 is CASSPGQGVGTIYF. CDR3 sequence (DNA): TGTGCCAGCAGCCCGGGACAGGGAGTCGGCACCATATATTTT.

The chain combines TRBV19 with TRBJ2-5, with D possibly TRBD1 on 6 matching bases. The ends were cut back, 5 bases at V and 2 bases at J, with 15 bases in the middle. The length of the CDR3 is 15 residues. Germline loops: CDR1 LNHDA, CDR2 SQIVND (reference sequence). The CDR3 nucleotides are TGTGCCAGTAGTGCCAACAGGGCGAATCAAGAGACCCAGTACTTC. Protein product: CASSANRANQETQYF.

V gene TRBV19 combines with J gene TRBJ2-4, with D perhaps TRBD2 (7 bases). Germline CDR1 and CDR2: LNHDA and SQIVND (reference sequence). Trimming shortened V by 4 bases and J by 9 bases, and 16 bases separated the two germline ends. The CDR3 is 14 residues long. In DNA form, the CDR3 reads TGTGCCAGTAGTACTTCGGGGGGCGAGGGCATTCAGTACTTC. Its protein product is CASSTSGGEGIQYF.

This clone was observed once. J is TRBJ2-2 and V is TRBV6-5, with a possible D match to TRBD2 (5 bases). The CDR3 is 16 amino acids. V was cut by 2 bases and J by 3 bases, with 13 bases left in between. Germline CDR1 MNHEY, CDR2 SVGAGI. CDR3 sequence (DNA): TGTGCCAGCAGTTACGATGGGGAGATGGACACCGGGGAGCTGTTTTTT. It yields the protein CASSYDGEMDTGELFF.

This chain connects TRBV27 to TRBJ2-1; 12 positions match TRBD2. The J segment lost 7 bases and the V segment lost 7 bases, leaving 8 bases of the junction unmatched. CDR3 length: 15 amino acids. CDR1 and CDR2 from the germline V gene are MNHEY and SMNVEV (reference sequence). The CDR3 spells CASKVGLAGGNEQFF. The CDR3 bases are TGTGCCAGCAAAGTCGGCCTAGCGGGGGGGAATGAGCAGTTCTTC.

The chain combines TRBV4-1 with TRBJ2-7; a possible D gene is TRBD1 (5 bases). The CDR3 has 14 amino acids. The germline V and J ends were trimmed by 1 base and 0 bases, with 7 bases remaining between them. The germline V gene encodes CDR1 MGHRA and CDR2 YSYEKL. The CDR3 loop reads CASSQVRGSYEQYF. DNA of the CDR3: TGCGCCAGCAGCCAAGTAAGGGGCTCCTACGAGCAGTACTTC.

The V call is TRBV27, the J call TRBJ2-7, with a possible D match to TRBD1 (6 bases). Trimming took off 5 bases at V and 7 bases at J, with 12 bases between the two ends. The CDR3 loop spans 12 amino acids. The germline CDR1 and CDR2 sequences are MNHEY and SMNVEV (reference sequence). The CDR3 sequence is CASSGRGGEQYF. The CDR3 DNA reads TGTGCCAGCAGTGGCAGGGGTGGGGAGCAGTACTTC.

This chain connects TRBV5-5 to TRBJ2-3, with a weak D call TRBD1 (6 bases). This CDR3 region has 13 residues. The V end lost 1 base, the J end lost 5 bases, and 8 bases lay between the germline ends. Per germline, CDR1 SGHKS and CDR2 YYEKEE (reference sequence). The chain's CDR3 is CASSLPGQDTQYF. Here the CDR3 DNA reads TGTGCCAGCAGCTTGCCGGGACAAGATACGCAGTATTTT.

The J gene is TRBJ1-6, the V gene TRBV6-1; the D is unclear. V was cut by 2 bases and J by 3 bases, with 8 bases left in between. The CDR3 has 15 residues. Germline V gives CDR1 MNHNS, CDR2 SASEGT. CDR3: CASSENKYYNSPLHF. CDR3 coding DNA: TGTGCCAGCAGTGAAAATAAGTACTATAATTCACCCCTCCACTTT.

This chain uses TRBV10-3 with TRBJ2-7; D uncertain. Germline-derived CDR1 and CDR2 are ENHRY and SYGVKD. CDR3 length equals 12 residues. Between the trimmed V and J ends, which lost 3 bases and 2 bases, there was a span of 5 bases. CDR3 residues: CAISDSAYEQYF. In DNA form, the CDR3 reads TGTGCCATCAGTGATTCCGCCTACGAGCAGTACTTC.

The V gene is TRBV27, the J gene TRBJ2-1, with D tentatively TRBD2 (6 bases). Trimming took 5 bases from V and 1 from J, leaving 27 bases between them. Germline assignment: CDR1 MNHEY and CDR2 SMNVEV (reference sequence). This CDR3 region has 20 residues. The CDR3 DNA sequence: TGTGCCAGCAGTCCCCTCCCCCGACTAGACGCAAAGACTTCCTACAATGAGCAGTTCTTC. Amino acids: CASSPLPRLDAKTSYNEQFF.

With respect to this clone: Additional DNA sequences in this sample encode the identical CDR3. The chain joins TRBV6-6 to TRBJ1-5; perhaps TRBD1 as D (5 bases). CDR1 is MNHNY and CDR2 is SVGAGI in the germline V gene (reference sequence). V was clipped by 0 bases and J by 2 bases, with 5 bases between them. The CDR3 has 14 amino acids. CDR3 sequence reads: CASSYSGGNQPQHF. The CDR3 nucleotides are TGTGCCAGCAGTTACTCAGGGGGCAATCAGCCCCAGCATTTT.

The V call is TRBV5-6, the J call TRBJ1-5; D is undetermined. CDR3 length: 14 residues. Trimming removed 3 bases at V and 3 bases at J, with 10 bases between. Germline CDR1 SGHDT, CDR2 YYEEEE. The CDR3 reads CASSSYPINQPQHF. Here the CDR3 DNA reads TGTGCCAGCAGCTCTTACCCGATCAATCAGCCCCAGCATTTT.

The chain uses TRBV7-8 and TRBJ1-2; 7 bases are a match to TRBD1. J gave up 7 bases and V 2 bases, and 4 bases lay outside the gene matches. Germline assignment: CDR1 SGHVS and CDR2 FQNEAQ. The CDR3 length is 13 residues. The CDR3 DNA is TGTGCCAGCAGCTTACCCGACAGGGCTGGCTACACCTTC. Translated: CASSLPDRAGYTF.

The chain uses TRBV9 and TRBJ2-1, with no clear D. Looked up from germline, CDR1 is SGDLS and CDR2 is YYNGEE. This CDR3 has 13 amino acids. The V and J ends lost 1 base and 3 bases respectively, with 5 bases between them. The CDR3 DNA reads TGTGCCAGCAGCGTATCAAACTACAATGAGCAGTTCTTC. This gives the protein CASSVSNYNEQFF.

The chain joins TRBV4-1 to TRBJ2-1, with 12 bases matching TRBD2. With 1 base clipped from V and 7 bases from J, the junction kept 2 bases outside the gene matches. CDR1 MGHRA and CDR2 YSYEKL come from the germline V gene. This CDR3 comprises 15 residues. CDR3 DNA sequence: TGCGCCAGCAGCCAAGCACTAGCGGGGGGTAATGAGCAGTTCTTC. This sequence encodes CASSQALAGGNEQFF.

This clone was counted only a few times. The chain combines TRBV7-8 with TRBJ1-4; no reliable D call. The germline CDR1 and CDR2 sequences are SGHVS and FQNEAQ. The CDR3 sequence is 12 residues long. Trimming pared 2 bases from V and 6 bases from J, leaving 4 bases between. The CDR3 sequence is CASSLRDEKLFF. CDR3 DNA: TGTGCCAGCAGCTTAAGGGATGAAAAACTGTTTTTT. The entire variable domain, with the rest obtained from reference TRBV7-8 and TRBJ1-4, is as follows: GAGVSQSPRYKVAKRGQDVALRCDPISGHVSLFWYQQALGQGPEFLTYFQNEAQLDKSGLPSDRFFAERPEGSVSTLKIQRTQQEDSAVYLCASSLRDEKLFFGSGTQLSVL.